This TCR beta chain was identified in a study of T cells in Graves' hyperthyroidism and ophthalmopathy (dated by TCRdb to the late 2010s). Broadly, across the study: Peripheral blood samples were taken at initial diagnosis, before any treatment was given. TCR V-J signatures able to tell the groups apart were searched for in a discovery cohort of about a hundred patients, of whom under 45 had Graves' ophthalmopathy and 55 to 60 had stable Graves' hyperthyroidism. Whether ophthalmopathy could be predicted prospectively was tested in an independent validation cohort made up of approximately 19 hyperthyroidism patients plus 17 patients who later progressed to ophthalmopathy. The 85 to 100 discovery patients were divided at random into training and test sets in a 7:3 ratio. Thyroid tissue and blood T-cell repertoires from over 5 Graves' hyperthyroidism patients were also compared in the study. After blood sampling, hyperthyroidism patients were treated with methimazole at a starting dose of 30 mg daily, and ophthalmopathy patients were treated with high-dose intravenous methylprednisolone. According to the paper, TCR Vbeta CDR3 sequencing was carried out on some 130 peripheral blood samples, which came from 40 to 45 ophthalmopathy, around 74 hyperthyroidism and approximately 17 progressor patients.

The research as a whole found: A model built on a 13 V-J signature distinguished ophthalmopathy from stable hyperthyroidism, reaching 85% to 90% sensitivity and 81% to 83% specificity in cross-validation and 80%/75% in testing. Most expanded thyroid clonotypes (frequency above 0.001) were also detected in blood, suggesting blood repertoires may reflect thyroid immune responses. In validation, progression to ophthalmopathy was predicted by the model with 55% to 71% sensitivity and under 85% specificity, a median of approximately 6.5 months before onset. No statistical method was used to set the sample size in advance, and investigators knew the group allocation.

The TCR beta CDR3 regions were amplified from RNA transcripts. The first round of RT-PCR for the TCR CDR3 was performed with the HTBI primer set and the Qiagen OneStep RT-PCR kit. Libraries were constructed in a second round of multiplex PCR, after which size selection and purification were carried out. Libraries were sequenced paired-end with 100 bp reads on an Illumina HiSeq2000. Per the authors' processing: SOAPnuke was used to process the raw data, with reads discarded if the reads contained adapters or uncalled bases, had a mean Phred below 15, or lacked an exact constant-primer or identifier match. High-quality paired reads were merged using COPE v1.2.5, and each unique nucleotide sequence was defined as a clonotype. Clonotypes were aligned to IMGT TRBV, TRBD and TRBJ reference segments using MiTCR v1.1. The analysis included only V-J combinations with a frequency above 0.0001, which together covered 99% to 99.2% of the repertoires. The TCS score was defined as the ratio of F50 (clonal expansion) to E x V (chaos), calculated using BLOSUM62-based TCRdist between CDR3 peptides within each V-J. Welch's t-statistics and random forest reduced roughly 540 V-J features to 13, which were used in a naive Bayes classifier (R e1071). TCRdb reanalyzed the raw reads on its own, using fastp at Q25 for trimming and MiXCR for clone calling, and kept in-frame beta chains. CDR3 protein duplicates are merged, each entry listing the most common genes and DNA. Here the V and J calls rest on TCRdb's processing, not on the authors' analysis. A total of 500,000 to 550,000 distinct CDR3 sequences appear in this sample, around 21% of them only once. The ten largest clones represent about 25% of the sample.

With respect to this clonotype: The antigen this receptor binds is unknown. No much larger clonotype is one base removed from it; base qualities were not supplied.

Stable Graves' hyperthyroidism was defined as no progression to ophthalmopathy during 18 months of follow-up. Hyperthyroidism patients were aged 18 to 65 years and newly diagnosed, with disease duration of less than 2 months. Exclusion was applied to patients with uncontrolled infections, other autoimmune diseases, pregnancy or lactation. Diagnoses relied on clinical symptoms, serum thyroxine and TRAb, thyroid ultrasound and orbital computed tomography. Ficoll-Paque density gradient centrifugation was used to isolate PBMCs from around 10 ml of fresh peripheral blood. Trizol reagent was used to extract total RNA, and RNA quality was then checked on an Agilent 2100 Bioanalyzer. Relative to germline, V is 5 bases shorter and J is 6 bases shorter, with 16 bases between their ends. Inclusive of the bounding cysteine and phenylalanine, the CDR3 is 14 residues long. Kept here is only the CDR3 DNA, which spans 42 bases and is read in frame from base 1.

The sequencing sample was made of blood. The source of this sequence is a man in his late teens or twenties with Graves' hyperthyroidism. The chain is made from TRBV12-3 or TRBV12-4 and TRBJ1-2; the D gene lacks a confident call. The CDR3 reads CASSTPPSSDGYTF. Read as DNA, the sequence is TGTGCCAGCAGTACCCCTCCCTCTTCCGATGGCTACACCTTC.